The 30 T cell receptor beta chains given below trace back to one sample, sequenced in a study of blood T cells in healthy people across ages. The authors ran a second PCR of about 6 to 11 cycles using a sample-barcoded 5' primer and a J-beta primer mix. TCRdb re-analysed the 5' RACE reads in MiXCR, keeping a single row per CDR3 protein. The sample consists of some 1,000,000 distinct CDR3 sequences, roughly a quarter of them appearing once. The sample was also reused in another study, on T cells of mothers and their children.

Sequenced: blood. These receptors all stem from a girl aged 2 to 9 in good health.

This clonotype was observed many times. This chain joins TRBV9 and TRBJ2-5; 8 nucleotides match TRBD2. Germline-derived CDR1 and CDR2 are SGDLS and YYNGEE. CDR3 length: 13 residues. The trim removed 3 bases at V and 3 bases at J, leaving 1 base unmatched. CDR3 coding DNA: TGTGCCAGCAGCGCCGGGAGGGAAGAGACCCAGTACTTC. Residues: CASSAGREETQYF.

This chain joins TRBV20-1 and TRBJ1-2, with D unresolved. The CDR3 runs 14 residues. The germline CDR1 and CDR2 sequences are DFQATT and SNEGSKA (reference sequence). V gave up 6 bases and J gave up 5 bases, with 19 bases separating them. The CDR3 spells CSAIGQPDPYGYTF. The DNA for the CDR3 is TGCAGTGCCATCGGTCAGCCGGACCCTTATGGCTACACCTTC.

The chain uses TRBV29-1 and TRBJ2-6; TRBD1 matches at 7 bases. Germline lookup yields CDR1 SQVTM and CDR2 ANQGSEA. V trimming: 4 bases; J trimming: 3 bases; junction bases outside the gene matches: 6. The CDR3 is 15 amino acids. DNA for the CDR3: TGCAGCGTTGGACAGGGCGGTAATGGGGCCAACGTCCTGACTTTC. It translates to CSVGQGGNGANVLTF.

The CDR3 nucleotides read TGTGCCAGCAGTTACTCGACCCGGGGCTCGGAGGAGCAGTACTTC. Protein: CASSYSTRGSEEQYF. This rearrangement joins TRBV6-5 to TRBJ2-7, with D perhaps assigned TRBD1 or TRBD2 (5 bases each). Trimming stripped 0 bases from V and 7 bases from J, with 16 bases between. The CDR3 loop spans 15 amino acids. Germline-derived CDR1 and CDR2 are MNHEY and SVGAGI.

This clonotype was counted only a few times. The CDR3 region is CASSLVATGAGGRETQYF. The DNA for the CDR3 is TGTGCCAGCAGCCTAGTAGCCACGGGGGCGGGTGGCAGGGAGACCCAGTACTTC. This chain links TRBV7-2 with TRBJ2-5, with D perhaps assigned TRBD1 or TRBD2 (6 bases each). The CDR3 is made up of 18 amino acids. Trimming stripped 5 bases from V and 5 bases from J, with 27 bases between. Germline-derived CDR1 and CDR2 are SGHTA and FQGNSA.

This chain uses TRBV28 with TRBJ2-7; 7 bases fit TRBD1. The V gene end was trimmed by 6 bases and the J gene end by 2 bases; junction bases not matched to a gene: 10. The CDR3 covers 15 residues. Per germline, CDR1 MDHEN and CDR2 SYDVKM. As DNA, the CDR3 is TGTGCCAGCAGGGGGACAGCCTACCAGCCCTACGAGCAGTACTTC. It translates to CASRGTAYQPYEQYF.

This clonotype was counted a few times. J is TRBJ2-3 and V is TRBV9; weak D call: TRBD1 (5 bases). Germline loops: CDR1 SGDLS, CDR2 YYNGEE. This CDR3 has 15 amino acids. The V end was cut by 0 bases, the J end by 3 bases, with 11 bases between. For the CDR3, the DNA is TGTGCCAGCAGCGTAGATGGGGCGCGAACAGATACGCAGTATTTT. It encodes CASSVDGARTDTQYF.

The chain is built from TRBV6-6 and TRBJ2-7; D is perhaps TRBD2 (6 bases). V gave up 8 bases and J gave up 0 bases, with 14 bases separating them. The CDR3 covers 14 residues. Germline values: CDR1 MNHNY, CDR2 SVGAGI (reference sequence). The CDR3 region is CASVSGDISYEQYF. DNA of the CDR3: TGTGCCAGCGTTTCGGGGGATATCTCCTACGAGCAGTACTTC.

This clonotype was seen a few times. This rearrangement joins TRBV11-1 to TRBJ2-1, with 7 bases that match TRBD2. Germline CDR1 SGHAT, CDR2 FQDESV (reference sequence). The CDR3 is 15 residues long. The V segment lost 3 bases and the J segment 4 bases; nucleotides outside the gene matches: 6. CDR3 amino acids: CASSLYSSGYNEQFF. CDR3 sequence (DNA): TGTGCCAGCAGCTTGTACTCTAGCGGATACAATGAGCAGTTCTTC.

This clonotype was detected a few times. The rearrangement links TRBV12-3 or TRBV12-4 to TRBJ2-1, with 7 bases matching TRBD2. The junction had 6 bases not matched to a gene; V was cut back by 3 bases and J by 1 base. The length of the CDR3 is 16 residues. The CDR3 spells CASSFGGGDSYNEQFF. The CDR3 DNA is TGTGCCAGCAGTTTTGGGGGGGGGGATTCCTACAATGAGCAGTTCTTC.

This clonotype was detected only a few times. The rearrangement links TRBV20-1 to TRBJ2-4; tentative D call: TRBD1 (5 bases). The CDR3 loop spans 12 amino acids. CDR1 and CDR2 (germline): DFQATT, SNEGSKA (reference sequence). Trimming took 7 bases from V and 5 from J, leaving 12 bases between them. The CDR3 reads CSGQKGQNIQYF. The CDR3 DNA sequence: TGCAGTGGGCAAAAGGGGCAAAACATTCAGTACTTC.

The sample holds one count of this clonotype. The CDR3 DNA reads TGTGCCAGCAGCTTAGCACTAGCGGGGGGCAGCACAGATACGCAGTATTTT. Its translation is CASSLALAGGSTDTQYF. The rearrangement uses TRBV7-2 and TRBJ2-3, with 12 bases that match TRBD2. The CDR3 length is 17 residues. Trimming took 0 bases from V and 0 from J; bases not matched to a gene: 1. CDR1 SGHTA and CDR2 FQGNSA come from the germline V gene. Full variable domain (missing parts from reference TRBV7-2 and TRBJ2-3): GAGVSQSPSNKVTEKGKDVELRCDPISGHTALYWYRQSLGQGLEFLIYFQGNSAPDKSGLPSDRFSAERTGGSVSTLTIQRTQQEDSAVYLCASSLALAGGSTDTQYFGPGTRLTVL.

This clonotype has only a few counts. J is TRBJ2-5 and V is TRBV20-1, with D unresolved. V was clipped by 0 bases and J by 1 base, with 9 bases between them. The CDR3 runs 14 residues. Germline CDR1 reads DFQATT; CDR2 reads SNEGSKA (reference sequence). DNA for the CDR3: TGCAGTGCTAGAGATTCTAGTAGCCAAGAGACCCAGTACTTC. It codes for CSARDSSSQETQYF.

This clonotype showed up just a few times. V and J are TRBV29-1 and TRBJ1-1; 7 nucleotides align to TRBD1. This CDR3 comprises 11 residues. Germline trimming cut 6 bases from V and 7 bases from J; bases unmatched to any gene: 5. CDR1 is SQVTM and CDR2 is ANQGSEA in the germline V gene. CDR3 nucleotides: TGCAGCGTAGACAGGGTAGATGAAGCTTTCTTT. Translating gives CSVDRVDEAFF.

This clonotype was detected ten times or more. The CDR3 region is CASSQDLPPRETQYF. The CDR3 DNA is TGCGCCAGCAGCCAAGATCTGCCACCCCGAGAGACCCAGTACTTC. The chain links TRBV4-3 to TRBJ2-5; D gene ambiguous. The germline gives CDR1 LGHNA, CDR2 YSLEER. This CDR3 contains 15 residues. The V gene lost 0 bases and the J gene lost 4 bases, with 12 bases spanning the gap.

This chain uses TRBV21-1 with TRBJ2-5; TRBD1, the table's D call, lacks a check against the DNA. TRBV21-1 is a pseudogene. The CDR3 is made up of 14 amino acids. The CDR3 loop reads CASVEDRGQETQYF. CDR3 sequence (DNA): TGTGCCAGCGTAGAGGACAGGGGGCAGGAGACCCAGTACTTC.

The chain joins TRBV29-1 to TRBJ1-1, with D unresolved. The CDR3 runs 12 residues. V dropped 2 bases and J dropped 0 bases, with 4 bases sitting between them. Germline-derived CDR1 and CDR2 are SQVTM and ANQGSEA. The CDR3 DNA is TGCAGCGTTGAACAAGTGAACACTGAAGCTTTCTTT. This encodes CSVEQVNTEAFF.

The V call is TRBV11-2, the J call TRBJ2-1; D is uncertain. Germline V gives CDR1 SGHAT, CDR2 FQNNGV. V was shortened by 2 bases and J by 12 bases, with 11 bases between the two germline ends. The CDR3 is 12 amino acids. CDR3 sequence: CASSLISRGQFF. The CDR3 region has the DNA TGTGCCAGCAGCTTAATCAGCCGTGGGCAGTTCTTC. Complete variable domain (other parts from reference TRBV11-2 and TRBJ2-1): EAGVAQSPRYKIIEKRQSVAFWCNPISGHATLYWYQQILGQGPKLLIQFQNNGVVDDSQLPKDRFSAERLKGVDSTLKIQPAKLEDSAVYLCASSLISRGQFFGPGTRLTVL.

This clonotype was seen more than once but under ten times. This chain uses TRBV28 with TRBJ1-4, with a weak D call TRBD1 (6 bases). Trimming cost V 3 bases and J 7 bases, with 15 bases left between them. Germline CDR1 and CDR2: MDHEN and SYDVKM. The CDR3 runs 15 residues. The CDR3 nucleotides are TGTGCCAGCAGTTTCGCGGGGGCGCGTGGTGAAAAACTGTTTTTT. This translates into CASSFAGARGEKLFF.

In this sample, this clonotype turned up many times. This chain connects TRBV24-1 to TRBJ2-2, with D unclear. This CDR3 comprises 15 residues. The germline V gene encodes CDR1 KGHDR and CDR2 SFDVKD. Trimming stripped 2 bases from V and 1 base from J, with 7 bases between. The CDR3: CATSDWTVNTGELFF. The CDR3 DNA is TGTGCCACCAGTGATTGGACGGTGAACACCGGGGAGCTGTTTTTT.

A word on this clonotype: One end of the junction varies from germline; a read error may be responsible. The chain combines TRBV12-3 or TRBV12-4 with TRBJ2-5; 7 bases are shared with TRBD2. The CDR3 is 13 amino acids. The CDR3 DNA sequence: TGTGCCAGCAGTCTTCGTGGTCCGCGGGAGTGGTGCTTC. Its translation: CASSLRGPREWCF.

This clonotype was observed a few times. This chain uses TRBV29-1 with TRBJ2-4; D is unresolved. Germline CDR1 reads SQVTM; CDR2 reads ANQGSEA. Trimming shortened V by 5 bases and J by 1 base, and 3 bases separated the two germline ends. The CDR3 runs to 11 residues. The CDR3 sequence: CSVTAKNIQYF. As DNA, the CDR3 is TGCAGCGTTACTGCCAAAAACATTCAGTACTTC.

CDR3 in amino acids: CASSPTSGLDNEQFF. The CDR3 DNA follows: TGTGCCAGCAGCCCGACTAGCGGGCTTGACAATGAGCAGTTCTTC. The chain couples TRBV3-1 to TRBJ2-1, with 10 bases fitting TRBD2. V dropped 4 bases and J dropped 5; count of bases not matched to a gene: 5. This CDR3 comprises 15 residues. CDR1 is LGHDT, CDR2 YNNKEL, per germline (reference sequence).

This clonotype has only one observation. This chain uses TRBV29-1 with TRBJ1-1; TRBD1 is a possible D gene (6 bases). The CDR3 is 13 amino acids. Germline loops: CDR1 SQVTM, CDR2 ANQGSEA. Trimming took off 5 bases at V and 1 base at J, with 11 bases between the two ends. In DNA form, the CDR3 reads TGCAGCGTTCGATCGACAGGGAACACTGAAGCTTTCTTT. It codes for CSVRSTGNTEAFF.

This clonotype was observed a few times. This chain uses TRBV29-1 with TRBJ2-1, with D perhaps TRBD2 (6 bases). In germline, CDR1 is SQVTM, CDR2 ANQGSEA. The CDR3 totals 13 residues. Trimming removed 1 base at V and 10 bases at J, with 14 bases between. CDR3 residues: CSVEGSPRGEQFF. The CDR3 bases are TGCAGCGTTGAAGGATCTCCACGGGGGGAGCAGTTCTTC.

V is TRBV11-2 and J is TRBJ2-5; D ambiguous. Germline V gives CDR1 SGHAT, CDR2 FQNNGV. Trimming stripped 2 bases from V and 4 bases from J, with 8 bases between. This CDR3 comprises 13 residues. CDR3 loop: CASSLQQLETQYF. The CDR3 nucleotides read TGTGCCAGCAGCTTACAACAACTAGAGACCCAGTACTTC.

This clonotype was recorded a few times. This chain joins TRBV6-1 and TRBJ2-5; D is unclear. CDR3 length: 15 residues. Germline lookup yields CDR1 MNHNS and CDR2 SASEGT. Deletions cut 6 bases from V and 2 bases from J, with 16 bases between. The CDR3 nucleotides read TGTGCCAGCAGAGAGTACAGTGTTCTACAAGAGACCCAGTACTTC. Encoded protein: CASREYSVLQETQYF.

This chain joins TRBV5-1 and TRBJ2-5, with 7 positions matching TRBD2. The CDR3 has 13 amino acids. Germline V gives CDR1 SGHRS, CDR2 YFSETQ. V was clipped by 0 bases and J by 5 bases; unmatched bases: 1. CDR3 amino acids: CASSLDGRETQYF. Here the CDR3 DNA reads TGCGCCAGCAGCTTGGACGGGAGGGAGACCCAGTACTTC.

Concerning this clonotype: One end of the junction varies from germline; a read error may be responsible. The rearrangement joins TRBV29-1 to TRBJ1-2; no firm D call. From germline, CDR1 is SQVTM and CDR2 ANQGSEA. This CDR3 spans 12 amino acids. The CDR3, as DNA: TGCAGTGCTCTTTTCCCCGCCCTCTTGATAGTCTTC. This codes for CSALFPALLIVF.

This clonotype showed up many times. The chain joins TRBV27 to TRBJ1-3; no clear D gene. The germline V gene has CDR1 MNHEY and CDR2 SMNVEV (reference sequence). The length of the CDR3 is 12 residues. Trimming stripped 8 bases from V and 2 bases from J, with 7 bases between. The DNA for the CDR3 is TGTGCCAGCCGGACCGCTGGAAACACCATATATTTT. This translates into CASRTAGNTIYF.